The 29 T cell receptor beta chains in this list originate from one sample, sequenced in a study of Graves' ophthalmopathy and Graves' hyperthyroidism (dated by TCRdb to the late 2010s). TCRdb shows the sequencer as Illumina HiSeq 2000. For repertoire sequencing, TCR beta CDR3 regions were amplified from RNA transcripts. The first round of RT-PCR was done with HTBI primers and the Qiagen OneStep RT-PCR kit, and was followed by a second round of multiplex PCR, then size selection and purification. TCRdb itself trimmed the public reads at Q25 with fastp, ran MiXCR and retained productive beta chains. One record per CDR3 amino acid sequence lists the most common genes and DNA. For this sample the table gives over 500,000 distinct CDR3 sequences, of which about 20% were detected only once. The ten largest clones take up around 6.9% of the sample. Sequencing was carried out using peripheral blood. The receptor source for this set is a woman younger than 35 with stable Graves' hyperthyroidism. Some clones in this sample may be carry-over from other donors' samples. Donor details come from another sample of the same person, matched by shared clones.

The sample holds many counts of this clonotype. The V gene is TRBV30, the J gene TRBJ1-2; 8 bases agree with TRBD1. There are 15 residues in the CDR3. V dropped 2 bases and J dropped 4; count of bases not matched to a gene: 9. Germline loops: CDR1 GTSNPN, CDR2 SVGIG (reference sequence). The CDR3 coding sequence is TGTGCCTGGAGTCCCCGGGACAGGAGGGTCTATGGCTACACCTTC. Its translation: CAWSPRDRRVYGYTF.

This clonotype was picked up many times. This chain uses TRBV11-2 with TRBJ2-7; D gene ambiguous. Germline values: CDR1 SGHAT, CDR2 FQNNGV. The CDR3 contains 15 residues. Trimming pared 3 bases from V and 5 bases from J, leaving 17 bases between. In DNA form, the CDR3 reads TGTGCCAGCAGCTTCACAAATTTCGGGCGCCACGAGCAGTACTTC. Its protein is CASSFTNFGRHEQYF.

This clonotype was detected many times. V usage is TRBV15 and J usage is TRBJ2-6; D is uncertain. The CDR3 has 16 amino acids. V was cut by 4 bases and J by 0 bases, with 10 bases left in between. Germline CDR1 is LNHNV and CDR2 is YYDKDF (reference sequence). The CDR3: CATSTDPGSGANVLTF. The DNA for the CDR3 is TGTGCCACCAGCACGGATCCCGGCTCTGGGGCCAACGTCCTGACTTTC.

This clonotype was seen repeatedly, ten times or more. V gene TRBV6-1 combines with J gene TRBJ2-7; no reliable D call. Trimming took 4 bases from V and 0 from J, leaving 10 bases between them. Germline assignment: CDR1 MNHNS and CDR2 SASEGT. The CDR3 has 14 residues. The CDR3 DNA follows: TGTGCCAGCAGTGGGCAGGAGTTCTCCTACGAGCAGTACTTC. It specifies CASSGQEFSYEQYF.

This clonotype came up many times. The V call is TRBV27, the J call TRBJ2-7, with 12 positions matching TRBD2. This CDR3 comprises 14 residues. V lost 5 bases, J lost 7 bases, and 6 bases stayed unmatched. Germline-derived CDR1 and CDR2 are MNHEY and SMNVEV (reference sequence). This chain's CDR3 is CASSPYGLAGEQYF. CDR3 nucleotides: TGTGCCAGCAGTCCCTATGGACTAGCGGGGGAGCAGTACTTC.

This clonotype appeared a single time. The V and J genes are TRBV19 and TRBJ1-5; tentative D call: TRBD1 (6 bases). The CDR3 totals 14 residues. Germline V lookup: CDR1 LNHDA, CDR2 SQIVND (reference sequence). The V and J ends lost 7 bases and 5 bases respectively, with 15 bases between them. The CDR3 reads CASTPMGAYQPQHF. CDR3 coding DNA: TGTGCCAGTACCCCCATGGGGGCATATCAGCCCCAGCATTTT.

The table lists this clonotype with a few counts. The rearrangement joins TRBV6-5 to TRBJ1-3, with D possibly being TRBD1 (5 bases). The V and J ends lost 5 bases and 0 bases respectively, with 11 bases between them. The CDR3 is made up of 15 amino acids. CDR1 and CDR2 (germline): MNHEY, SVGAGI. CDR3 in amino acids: CASSTGRSSGNTIYF. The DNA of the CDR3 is TGTGCCAGCAGTACGGGACGTAGCTCTGGAAACACCATATATTTT.

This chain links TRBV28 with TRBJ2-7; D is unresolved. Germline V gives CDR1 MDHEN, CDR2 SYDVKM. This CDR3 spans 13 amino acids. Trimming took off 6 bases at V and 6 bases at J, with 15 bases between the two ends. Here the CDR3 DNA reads TGTGCCAGCAGACCCGCTGGGCCGAGCGAGCAGTACTTC. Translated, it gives CASRPAGPSEQYF.

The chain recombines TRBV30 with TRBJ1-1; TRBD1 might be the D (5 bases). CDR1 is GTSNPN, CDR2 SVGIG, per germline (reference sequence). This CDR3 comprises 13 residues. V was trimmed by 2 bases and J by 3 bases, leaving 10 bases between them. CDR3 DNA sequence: TGTGCCTGGAGTAAACGAGGGGACACTGAAGCTTTCTTT. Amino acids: CAWSKRGDTEAFF.

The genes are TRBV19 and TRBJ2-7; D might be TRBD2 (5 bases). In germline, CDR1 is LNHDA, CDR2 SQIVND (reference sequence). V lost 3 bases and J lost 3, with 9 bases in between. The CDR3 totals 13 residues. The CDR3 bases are TGTGCCAGTAGTATCGGAGCGGACTACGAGCAGTACTTC. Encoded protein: CASSIGADYEQYF.

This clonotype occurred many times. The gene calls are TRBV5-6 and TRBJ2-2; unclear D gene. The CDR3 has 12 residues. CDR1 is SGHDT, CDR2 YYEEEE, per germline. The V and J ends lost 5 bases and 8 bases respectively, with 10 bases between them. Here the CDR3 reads CASRPITGELFF. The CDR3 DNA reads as TGTGCCAGCAGGCCCATCACGGGGGAGCTGTTTTTT.

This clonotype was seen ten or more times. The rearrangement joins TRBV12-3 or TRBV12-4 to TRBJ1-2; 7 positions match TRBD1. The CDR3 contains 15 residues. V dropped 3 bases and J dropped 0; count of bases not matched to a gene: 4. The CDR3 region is CASSFWGQTNYGYTF. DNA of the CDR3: TGTGCCAGCAGTTTTTGGGGACAGACTAACTATGGCTACACCTTC.

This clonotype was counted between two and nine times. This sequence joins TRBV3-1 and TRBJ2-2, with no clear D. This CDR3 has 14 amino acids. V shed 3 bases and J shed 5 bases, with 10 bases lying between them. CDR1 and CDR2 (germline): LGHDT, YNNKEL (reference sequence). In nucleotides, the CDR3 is TGTGCCAGCAGCCAGAAGCGTCATACCGGGGAGCTGTTTTTT. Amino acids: CASSQKRHTGELFF.

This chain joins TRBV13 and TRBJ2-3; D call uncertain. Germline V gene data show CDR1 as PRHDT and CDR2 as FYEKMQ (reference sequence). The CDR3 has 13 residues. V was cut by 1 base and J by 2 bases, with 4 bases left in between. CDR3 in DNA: TGTGCCAGCAGCTTAGTCCCCACAGATACGCAGTATTTT. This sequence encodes CASSLVPTDTQYF.

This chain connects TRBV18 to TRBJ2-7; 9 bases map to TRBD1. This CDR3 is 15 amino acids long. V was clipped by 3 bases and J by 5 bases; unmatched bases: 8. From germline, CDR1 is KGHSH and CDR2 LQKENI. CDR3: CASSPRTGDRNEQYF. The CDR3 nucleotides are TGTGCCAGCTCACCGAGGACAGGGGATAGGAACGAGCAGTACTTC.

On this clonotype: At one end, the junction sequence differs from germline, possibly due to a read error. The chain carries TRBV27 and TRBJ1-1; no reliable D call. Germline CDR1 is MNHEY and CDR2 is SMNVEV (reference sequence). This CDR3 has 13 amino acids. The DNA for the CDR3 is TGTGCCAGCAGTATATCCGGTTCCACTGAAGCTTTCTTT. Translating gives CASSISGSTEAFF.

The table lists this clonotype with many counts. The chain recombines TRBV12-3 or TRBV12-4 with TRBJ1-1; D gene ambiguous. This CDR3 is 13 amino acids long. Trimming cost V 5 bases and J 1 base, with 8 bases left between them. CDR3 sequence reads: CASSLDSNTEAFF. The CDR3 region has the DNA TGTGCCAGCAGTCTCGACTCGAACACTGAAGCTTTCTTT.

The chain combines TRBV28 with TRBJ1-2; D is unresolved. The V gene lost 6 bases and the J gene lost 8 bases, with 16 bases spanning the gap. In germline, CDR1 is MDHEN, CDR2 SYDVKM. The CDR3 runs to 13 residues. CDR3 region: CASSAEFFVGYTF. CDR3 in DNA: TGTGCCAGCAGCGCAGAGTTTTTTGTAGGCTACACCTTC.

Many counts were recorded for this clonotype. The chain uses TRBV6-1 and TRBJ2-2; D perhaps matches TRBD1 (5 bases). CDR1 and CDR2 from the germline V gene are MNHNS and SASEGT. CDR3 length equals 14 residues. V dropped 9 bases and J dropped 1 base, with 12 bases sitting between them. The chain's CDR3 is CASETGQNTGELFF. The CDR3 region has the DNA TGTGCCAGTGAAACAGGACAGAACACCGGGGAGCTGTTTTTT.

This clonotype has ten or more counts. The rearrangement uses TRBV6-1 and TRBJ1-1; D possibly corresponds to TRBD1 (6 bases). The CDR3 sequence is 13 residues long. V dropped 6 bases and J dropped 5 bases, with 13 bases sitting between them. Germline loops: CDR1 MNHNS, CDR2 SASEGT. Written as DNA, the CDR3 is TGTGCCAGCAGAGAGGGGGGGTATACTGAAGCTTTCTTT. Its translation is CASREGGYTEAFF.

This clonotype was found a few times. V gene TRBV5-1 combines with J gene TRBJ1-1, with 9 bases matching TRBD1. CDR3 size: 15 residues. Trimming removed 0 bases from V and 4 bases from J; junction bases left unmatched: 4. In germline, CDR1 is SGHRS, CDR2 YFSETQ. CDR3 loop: CASSLASTGGTEAFF. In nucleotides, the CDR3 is TGCGCCAGCAGCTTGGCCTCGACAGGGGGCACTGAAGCTTTCTTT.

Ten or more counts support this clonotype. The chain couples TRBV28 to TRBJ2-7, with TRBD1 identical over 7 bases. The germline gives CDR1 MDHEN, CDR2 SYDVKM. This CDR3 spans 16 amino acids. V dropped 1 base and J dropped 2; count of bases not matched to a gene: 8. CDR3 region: CASSLLGGTRAYEQYF. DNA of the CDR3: TGTGCCAGCAGTTTATTAGGGGGCACGCGAGCCTACGAGCAGTACTTC.

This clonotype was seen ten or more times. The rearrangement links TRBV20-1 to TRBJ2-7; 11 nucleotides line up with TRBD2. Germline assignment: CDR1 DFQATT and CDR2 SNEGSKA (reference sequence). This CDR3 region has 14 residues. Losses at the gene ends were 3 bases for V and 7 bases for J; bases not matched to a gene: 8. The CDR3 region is CSARASGRMVEQYF. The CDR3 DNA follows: TGCAGTGCTAGGGCTAGCGGGAGGATGGTTGAGCAGTACTTC.

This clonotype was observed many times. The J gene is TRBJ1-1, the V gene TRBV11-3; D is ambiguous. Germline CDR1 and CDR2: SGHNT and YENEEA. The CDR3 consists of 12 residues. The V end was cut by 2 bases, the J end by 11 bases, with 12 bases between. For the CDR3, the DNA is TGTGCCAGCAGCTTAAATGAGAGTCCTGCTTTCTTT. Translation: CASSLNESPAFF.

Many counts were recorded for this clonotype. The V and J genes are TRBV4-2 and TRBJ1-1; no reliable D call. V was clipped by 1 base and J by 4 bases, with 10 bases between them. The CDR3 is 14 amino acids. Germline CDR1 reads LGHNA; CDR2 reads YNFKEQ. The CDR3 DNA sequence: TGTGCCAGCAGCCAAGGAGGGTTTGCCACTGAAGCTTTCTTT. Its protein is CASSQGGFATEAFF.

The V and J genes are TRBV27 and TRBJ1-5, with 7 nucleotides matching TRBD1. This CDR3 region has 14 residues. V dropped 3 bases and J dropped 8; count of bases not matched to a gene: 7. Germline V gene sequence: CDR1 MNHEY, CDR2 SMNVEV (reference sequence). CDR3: CASSLLGGKEPQHF. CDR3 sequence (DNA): TGTGCCAGCAGTTTGCTAGGGGGCAAGGAGCCCCAGCATTTT.

CDR3 nucleotides: TGTGCCAGCTCCCCGAAGGACAGGGGAGAGACTGAAGCTTTCTTT. Translating it yields CASSPKDRGETEAFF. The chain joins TRBV18 to TRBJ1-1; 9 bases line up with TRBD1. J was trimmed by 5 bases and V by 6 bases; bases with no gene match: 10. Germline values: CDR1 KGHSH, CDR2 LQKENI. CDR3 length equals 15 residues.

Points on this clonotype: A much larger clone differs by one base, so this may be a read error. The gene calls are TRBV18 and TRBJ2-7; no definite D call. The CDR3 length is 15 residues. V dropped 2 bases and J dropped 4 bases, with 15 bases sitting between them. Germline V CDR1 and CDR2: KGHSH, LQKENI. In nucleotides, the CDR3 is TGTGCCAGCTCACCAATAAGGTTGTCCCTGTACGAGCAGTACGTC. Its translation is CASSPIRLSLYEQYV.

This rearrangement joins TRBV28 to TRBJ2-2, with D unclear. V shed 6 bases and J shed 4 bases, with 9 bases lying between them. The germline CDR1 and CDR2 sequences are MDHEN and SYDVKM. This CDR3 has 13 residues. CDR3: CASRSAGTGELFF. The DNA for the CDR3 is TGTGCCAGCAGGAGTGCTGGCACCGGGGAGCTGTTTTTT.